This is a list of T cell receptor beta chains from one sample in a study of shared clonotypes between healthy human individuals. TCRdb keeps only in-frame clones here, not all; method: immunoSEQ multiplex PCR. The sample includes around 1.9 million clones, 93% of them seen just once. The sequencing input was naive CD8+ T cells from PBMCs. Receptor source: a man younger than 35 in good health. Some clones in this sample may be carry-over from other donors' samples. Both conserved end residues are part of each CDR3. Each record gives: CDR3 DNA, CDR3 protein, J gene, V gene, D gene, clone size, CDR3 length. A D gene is named only where the DNA matches it firmly. Clone size is given for some rows only: seen once, a few or many times, or a class if the clone is expanded.

CDR3nt: TGCGCCAGCAGTGAGCACCGGAACTACGAGCAGTACTTC
CDR3aa: CASSEHRNYEQYF
j_gene: TRBJ2-7
v_gene: TRBV10-2
d_gene: NA
abundance: NA
len: 13

CDR3nt: TGTGCCAGCAGCTTAGCGGGGGTCGGCACTGAAGCTTTCTTT
CDR3aa: CASSLAGVGTEAFF
j_gene: TRBJ1-1
v_gene: TRBV7-2
d_gene: NA
abundance: NA
len: 14

CDR3nt: TGCGCCAGCAGCCAAGTAAAAATCCTCCACAGGGAGGATGAGCAGTTCTTC
CDR3aa: CASSQVKILHREDEQFF
j_gene: TRBJ2-1
v_gene: TRBV4-1
d_gene: NA
abundance: NA
len: 17

CDR3nt: TGCGCCAGCAGCTGGGGTGACTGGAATACGAAAGAGACCCAGTACTTC
CDR3aa: CASSWGDWNTKETQYF
j_gene: TRBJ2-5
v_gene: TRBV5-1
d_gene: NA
abundance: NA
len: 16

CDR3nt: TGTGCCAGCAGCCAAGGGGTAGCGGGAGGCCTATACGAGCAGTACTTC
CDR3aa: CASSQGVAGGLYEQYF
j_gene: TRBJ2-7
v_gene: TRBV4-2
d_gene: TRBD2
abundance: NA
len: 16

CDR3nt: TGTGCCAGCAGCCCTCCCCGGGGGGGTCTTTTAGGCTACACCTTC
CDR3aa: CASSPPRGGLLGYTF
j_gene: TRBJ1-2
v_gene: TRBV7-9
d_gene: NA
abundance: NA
len: 15

CDR3nt: TGTGCCAGCAGCTTAGATCAGAGGGGTGGCTACACCTTC
CDR3aa: CASSLDQRGGYTF
j_gene: TRBJ1-2
v_gene: TRBV11-2
d_gene: NA
abundance: once
len: 13

CDR3nt: TGTGCCAGCAGCCTCCCACAGGGAATCCAAGAGACCCAGTACTTC
CDR3aa: CASSLPQGIQETQYF
j_gene: TRBJ2-5
v_gene: TRBV11-2
d_gene: NA
abundance: once
len: 15

CDR3nt: TGCGCCAGCAGTCAATCGAGCGGCAGTCATAACTATGGCTACACCTTC
CDR3aa: CASSQSSGSHNYGYTF
j_gene: TRBJ1-2
v_gene: TRBV23-1
d_gene: NA
abundance: NA
len: 16

CDR3nt: TGTGCCAGCAGCTTGAGTAGACCTCCCTACAATGAGCAGTTCTTC
CDR3aa: CASSLSRPPYNEQFF
j_gene: TRBJ2-1
v_gene: TRBV11-2
d_gene: NA
abundance: NA
len: 15

CDR3nt: TGTGCCAGCAGCCCTCGACAGACCCTTTACGAGCAGTACTTC
CDR3aa: CASSPRQTLYEQYF
j_gene: TRBJ2-7
v_gene: TRBV7-9
d_gene: NA
abundance: NA
len: 14

CDR3nt: TGTGCCAGCAACCAAGTAGGGGCTAATGAAAAACTGTTTTTT
CDR3aa: CASNQVGANEKLFF
j_gene: TRBJ1-4
v_gene: TRBV4-2
d_gene: NA
abundance: NA
len: 14

CDR3nt: TGTGCCAGCAGTTTGATACGTTACGAGCAGTACTTC
CDR3aa: CASSLIRYEQYF
j_gene: TRBJ2-7
v_gene: TRBV28
d_gene: NA
abundance: NA
len: 12

CDR3nt: TGTGCCAGCAGTTTTCCCGGGACAGGAGGACACGAGCAGTACTTC
CDR3aa: CASSFPGTGGHEQYF
j_gene: TRBJ2-7
v_gene: TRBV28
d_gene: TRBD1
abundance: NA
len: 15

CDR3nt: TGTGCCAGCAGTCCCCGACAGGATAGCAATCAGCCCCAGCATTTT
CDR3aa: CASSPRQDSNQPQHF
j_gene: TRBJ1-5
v_gene: TRBV6-6
d_gene: NA
abundance: NA
len: 15

CDR3nt: TGTGCCAGCAGTTACGGTCCGGGACTAGCGGCCAGGGAGCTGTTTTTT
CDR3aa: CASSYGPGLAARELFF
j_gene: TRBJ2-2
v_gene: TRBV6-5
d_gene: TRBD2
abundance: NA
len: 16

CDR3nt: TGTGCCAGCAGCTTCAAGCGGGAGGCCCTCGATACGCAGTATTTT
CDR3aa: CASSFKREALDTQYF
j_gene: TRBJ2-3
v_gene: TRBV5-4
d_gene: TRBD2
abundance: once
len: 15